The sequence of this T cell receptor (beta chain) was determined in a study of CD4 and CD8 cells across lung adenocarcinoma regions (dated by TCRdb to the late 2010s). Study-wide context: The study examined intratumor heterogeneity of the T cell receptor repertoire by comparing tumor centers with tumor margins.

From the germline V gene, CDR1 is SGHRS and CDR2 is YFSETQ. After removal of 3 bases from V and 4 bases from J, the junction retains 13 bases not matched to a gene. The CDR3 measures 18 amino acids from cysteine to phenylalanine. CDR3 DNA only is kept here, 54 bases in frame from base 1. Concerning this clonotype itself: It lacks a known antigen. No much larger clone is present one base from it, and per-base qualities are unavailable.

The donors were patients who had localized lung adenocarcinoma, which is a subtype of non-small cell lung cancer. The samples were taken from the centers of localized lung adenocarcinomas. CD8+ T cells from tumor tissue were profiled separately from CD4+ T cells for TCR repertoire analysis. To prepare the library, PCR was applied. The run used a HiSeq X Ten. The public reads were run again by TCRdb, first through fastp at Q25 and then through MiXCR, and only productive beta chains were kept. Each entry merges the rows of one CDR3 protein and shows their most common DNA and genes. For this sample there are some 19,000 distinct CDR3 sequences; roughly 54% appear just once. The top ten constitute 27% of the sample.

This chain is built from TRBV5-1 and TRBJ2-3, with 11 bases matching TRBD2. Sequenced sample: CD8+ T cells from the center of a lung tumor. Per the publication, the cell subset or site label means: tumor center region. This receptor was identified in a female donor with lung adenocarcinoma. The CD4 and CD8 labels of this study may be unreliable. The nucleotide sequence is TGCGCCAGCAGCTCCCTTATTACTAGCGGGAGCGGGTCAGATACGCAGTATTTT. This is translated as CASSSLITSGSGSDTQYF. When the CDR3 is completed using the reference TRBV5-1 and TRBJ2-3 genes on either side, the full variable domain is KAGVTQTPRYLIKTRGQQVTLSCSPISGHRSVSWYQQTPGQGLQFLFEYFSETQRNKGNFPGRFSGRQFSNSRSEMNVSTLELGDSALYLCASSSLITSGSGSDTQYFGPGTRLTVL.